These T cell receptor beta chains were read from a single sample in a study of T-cell reconstitution after alpha-beta-depleted transplantation in children. TCRdb processed the PCR reads anew with MiXCR; each CDR3 protein has one entry. The sample shows hundreds of thousands of distinct CDR3 sequences, around 14% of them seen only once. The sample was PBMCs, taken before TCRalphabeta/CD19-depleted stem cell transplant. The receptors were gathered from a girl aged 2-15 years with congenital amegakaryocytic thrombocytopenia, due to receive a stem cell transplant. Each CDR3 is given with its conserved first and last residue. The D gene is left open where the match is weak. Not every row has a clone size; where given, it reads once, few, many or a size class.

cdr3_nt cdr3_aa clone_size j_call d_call v_call
TGTGCCAGCAGGATAGCGGGAGGGCCTACGATTGAGCAGTTCTTC CASRIAGGPTIEQFF many TRBJ2-1 TRBD2 TRBV12-3/TRBV12-4
TGCGCCAGCAGCTTGTGGGACAGGGAGGCTCGCACCTTC CASSLWDREARTF few TRBJ1-2 TRBD1 TRBV5-1
TGTGCCAGCAGTGAACTAGCTCGGGAATCTTACGAGCAGTACTTC CASSELARESYEQYF few TRBJ2-7 - TRBV6-1
TGTGCCAGCGGAGAGCTTGGCGGGAGCTCCTACGAGCAGTACTTC CASGELGGSSYEQYF - TRBJ2-7 TRBD2 TRBV27
TGCGCCAGCAGTAACTTGCTAGCGGGTCAAAATGAGCAGTTCTTC CASSNLLAGQNEQFF many TRBJ2-1 TRBD2 TRBV4-1
TGTGCCAGCAGTATGGATAAGGGCAGAGATGAGCAGTTCTTC CASSMDKGRDEQFF many TRBJ2-1 - TRBV12-3/TRBV12-4
TGCAGCGTTGAAGTGGTAGCGGGAGGGGAAGCAGATACGCAGTATTTT CSVEVVAGGEADTQYF few TRBJ2-3 TRBD2 TRBV29-1
TGTGCCAGCTCACCCCGGGACCTCGATGAGCAGTTCTTC CASSPRDLDEQFF - TRBJ2-1 - TRBV18
TGCAGTGCTAGAGCTGGGACAGACCTACTCCAGCAGTACTTC CSARAGTDLLQQYF many TRBJ2-7 TRBD1 TRBV20-1
TGCGCCAGCAGTCAAGACAGGGATCTGTCCTACGAGCAGTACTTC CASSQDRDLSYEQYF many TRBJ2-7 TRBD1 TRBV5-1
TGCAGTGCTAGAGATCCGGGCGGGAGCCCCTACAATGAGCAGTTCTTC CSARDPGGSPYNEQFF few TRBJ2-1 TRBD2 TRBV20-1
TGCGCCAGCAGCTTGGCCGATATCGGGACAGTCGGACTTGAGACCCAGTACTTC CASSLADIGTVGLETQYF - TRBJ2-5 TRBD1 TRBV5-1
TGTGCCAGCAGACTTATTCTAGCGGGGAAAGAGACCCAGTACTTC CASRLILAGKETQYF - TRBJ2-5 TRBD2 TRBV27
TGTGCCAGCAGTTTAGAACAGGGGGGCCGAAACACCATATATTTT CASSLEQGGRNTIYF few TRBJ1-3 TRBD1 TRBV12-3/TRBV12-4
TGTGCCAGCAGCTCAGGGACAGGGGCACAGGATACGCAGTATTTT CASSSGTGAQDTQYF - TRBJ2-3 TRBD1 TRBV7-7
TGTGCCAGCAGCCGGAAGTGGGGTTTTGGCAACAATGAGCAGTTCTTC CASSRKWGFGNNEQFF - TRBJ2-1 - TRBV4-2
TGTGCTAGTGGTTTTTTTGTGGGAGGGCCCACCGGGGAGCTGTTTTTT CASGFFVGGPTGELFF few TRBJ2-2 TRBD2 TRBV12-5
TGTGCCAGCAGTTACTCGATACGCTCTGGAAACACCATATATTTT CASSYSIRSGNTIYF - TRBJ1-3 - TRBV6-5
TGTGCCAGCAGTGCCCGGGACTCCGAGTATGACTACACCTTC CASSARDSEYDYTF - TRBJ1-2 - TRBV12-3/TRBV12-4
TGTGCCAGCAGCTTAGCTGGGGGGCGTATGTGGTACGAGCAGTACTTC CASSLAGGRMWYEQYF few TRBJ2-7 - TRBV7-9
TGTGCCAGCAGCTTAGGGTTCGGTCGGGGGGACTTACAAGAGACCCAGTACTTC CASSLGFGRGDLQETQYF few TRBJ2-5 TRBD2 TRBV11-1
TGTGCCAGCAGTGACTACCCAGGGGGAAGTGCTTTCTACACCTTC CASSDYPGGSAFYTF many TRBJ1-2 TRBD1 TRBV6-4
TGTGCCAGCAGCTTAGCTCCCGGGACAGCCACCGGGGAGCTGTTTTTT CASSLAPGTATGELFF many TRBJ2-2 TRBD1 TRBV7-6
TGTGCCATCAGGGGACTAGCGGGAGGAGAGACCCAGTACTTC CAIRGLAGGETQYF few TRBJ2-5 TRBD2 TRBV10-3
TGTGCCAGCAGGGGGACTAGCGGGAGCATTCTATACGAGCAGTACTTC CASRGTSGSILYEQYF many TRBJ2-7 TRBD2 TRBV6-1
TGCAGTGCTAGAGAAGTTGACATTCAGTACTTC CSAREVDIQYF many TRBJ2-4 - TRBV20-1
TGTGCCAGCAGCTTGTCGGGACTAGACAACGATGAGCAGTTCTTC CASSLSGLDNDEQFF many TRBJ2-1 TRBD2 TRBV5-5
TGTGCCAGCTCACGGACTAGCGGTAGATACGAGCAGTACTTC CASSRTSGRYEQYF - TRBJ2-7 TRBD2 TRBV18
TGCAGTGCCGGCGGGGCCGACCTGACCACTGAAGCTTTCTTT CSAGGADLTTEAFF few TRBJ1-1 - TRBV20-1
TGTGCCAGCAGCCAAGATGTCAACCCACGTACGCAGTATTTT CASSQDVNPRTQYF many TRBJ2-3 - TRBV3-1
TGTGCCAGCAGCTCCTACTCCAGCGGGTCCACAGATACGCAGTATTTT CASSSYSSGSTDTQYF - TRBJ2-3 - TRBV11-3
TGTGCCAGCAGTTTCGGGGGGGTCAACAATGAGCAGTTCTTC CASSFGGVNNEQFF many TRBJ2-1 TRBD2 TRBV27
TGTGCCAGCAGCTATCGAAGTGCGGGGAATCAGTACTTC CASSYRSAGNQYF few TRBJ2-4 - TRBV3-1
TGTGCCAGCAGTGAAAAATGGGATTTTCAGCCCCAGCATTTT CASSEKWDFQPQHF many TRBJ1-5 - TRBV6-1
TGTGCCATCAGTGAGTCGATGCAAGCAGGGGGCGAGCAGTACTTC CAISESMQAGGEQYF few TRBJ2-7 TRBD1 TRBV10-3
TGTGCCAGCAGCTTGAGGTCCGCTAGAAGGGGGTATGAGCAGTTCTTC CASSLRSARRGYEQFF - TRBJ2-1 - TRBV5-4
TGCGCCAGCAGCTTCCAGGGATCTGGCTACACCTTC CASSFQGSGYTF many TRBJ1-2 - TRBV5-1
TGCAGTGCTACCCTTTTCCGTGGAAATACGCAGTATTTT CSATLFRGNTQYF many TRBJ2-3 - TRBV20-1
TGTGCCAGCAGTTTAGCGGGACAGGGGGACTATGGCTACACCTTC CASSLAGQGDYGYTF many TRBJ1-2 TRBD1 TRBV12-3/TRBV12-4
TGTGCCAGCAGCGCCCTTAGGACTAGCGGGATCGGGAGGGACTCTACCTACGAGCAGTACTTC CASSALRTSGIGRDSTYEQYF - TRBJ2-7 TRBD2 TRBV11-2
TGTGCCAGCAGCCGCCTATCCACCGCAGCCCATGAGCAGTTCTTC CASSRLSTAAHEQFF few TRBJ2-1 - TRBV4-2
TGTGCCGTAACAGGGGGCGCTAGCACAGATACGCAGTATTTT CAVTGGASTDTQYF - TRBJ2-3 TRBD1 TRBV28
TGCAGCGCCCGACTAGGACTAGCGGGAGGGTCTAGCACAGATACGCAGTATTTT CSARLGLAGGSSTDTQYF many TRBJ2-3 TRBD2 TRBV29-1
TGCGCCAGCACTTCGGGGAGCGTTAGCTATGGCTACACCTTC CASTSGSVSYGYTF - TRBJ1-2 - TRBV5-1
TGCGCCAGCAGCTTGGTCCAAGGGGAAGCTTTCTTT CASSLVQGEAFF few TRBJ1-1 - TRBV5-1
TGCGCCAGCAGCTTCACCGCCAGGGCGAATGAGCAGTTCTTC CASSFTARANEQFF many TRBJ2-1 - TRBV5-1
TGTGCCAGCAGCCCGACAGGGGGCGGGTCAGTTTACAATGAGCAGTTCTTC CASSPTGGGSVYNEQFF few TRBJ2-1 TRBD1 TRBV27
TGCAGTGGAGGGGACAGTTGGACGTCTCGCTCCTACAATGAGCAGTTCTTC CSGGDSWTSRSYNEQFF many TRBJ2-1 TRBD1 TRBV20-1
TGCGCCAGCAGCTTGCTTGAGGGAGCAGGAGATACGCAGTATTTT CASSLLEGAGDTQYF many TRBJ2-3 - TRBV5-1
TGTGCCAGCAGCCAATACGGACAGGGGGCGATTTCCTACGAGCAGTACTTC CASSQYGQGAISYEQYF - TRBJ2-7 TRBD1 TRBV3-1
TGTGCCAGCAGCTTAGCCCAGAACACTGAAGCTTTCTTT CASSLAQNTEAFF many TRBJ1-1 - TRBV7-9